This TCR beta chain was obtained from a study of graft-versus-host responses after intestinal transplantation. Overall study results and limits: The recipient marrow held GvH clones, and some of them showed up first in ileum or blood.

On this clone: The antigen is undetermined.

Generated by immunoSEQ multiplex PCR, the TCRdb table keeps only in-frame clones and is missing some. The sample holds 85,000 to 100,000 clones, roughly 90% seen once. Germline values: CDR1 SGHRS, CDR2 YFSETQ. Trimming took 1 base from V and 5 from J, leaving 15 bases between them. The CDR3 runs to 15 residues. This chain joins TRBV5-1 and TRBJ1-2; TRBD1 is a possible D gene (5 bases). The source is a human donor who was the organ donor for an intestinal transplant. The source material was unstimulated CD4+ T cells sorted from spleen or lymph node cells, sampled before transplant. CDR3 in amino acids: CASSLIPMGQYGYTF. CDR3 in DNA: TGCGCCAGCAGCTTGATTCCGATGGGGCAATATGGCTACACCTTC.